This T cell receptor (beta chain) emerged from a study of graft-versus-host responses after intestinal transplantation. Study-level background: Recipients underwent multivisceral, liver-intestinal, or isolated intestinal transplants. Each recipient received anti-thymocyte globulin induction, then tacrolimus and steroids for 3 to 4 years.

Assay: immunoSEQ multiplex PCR; the TCRdb copy retains only in-frame clones and omits some. The profile covers 15,000 to 20,000 clones, with 65% to 90% appearing a single time and about 5.5% taken by the ten largest. CDR1 SGHRS and CDR2 YFSETQ come from the germline V gene. The CDR3 covers 13 residues. Trimming pared 1 base from V and 9 bases from J, leaving 11 bases between. As to this clone: As yet, its antigen is unknown.

General study points: Peak GvH clone levels in circulation were associated with early post-transplant HvG declines. Marrow from the recipient contained GvH clones, some of which had appeared first in ileum or blood.

Graft samples were processed, releasing intraepithelial and lamina propria lymphocytes. This sequence joins TRBV5-1 and TRBJ2-1; D may be TRBD2 (6 bases). The material was ileum tissue, obtained 17 days after transplant. The origin of this receptor is a human patient who received an intestinal transplant, so some T cells may come from the graft donor. Written as DNA, the CDR3 is TGCGCCAGCAGCTTGTACGGGAGTGGTGAGCAGTTCTTC. Protein product: CASSLYGSGEQFF. The variable domain in full, completed from reference TRBV5-1 and TRBJ2-1, reads KAGVTQTPRYLIKTRGQQVTLSCSPISGHRSVSWYQQTPGQGLQFLFEYFSETQRNKGNFPGRFSGRQFSNSRSEMNVSTLELGDSALYLCASSLYGSGEQFFGPGTRLTVL.